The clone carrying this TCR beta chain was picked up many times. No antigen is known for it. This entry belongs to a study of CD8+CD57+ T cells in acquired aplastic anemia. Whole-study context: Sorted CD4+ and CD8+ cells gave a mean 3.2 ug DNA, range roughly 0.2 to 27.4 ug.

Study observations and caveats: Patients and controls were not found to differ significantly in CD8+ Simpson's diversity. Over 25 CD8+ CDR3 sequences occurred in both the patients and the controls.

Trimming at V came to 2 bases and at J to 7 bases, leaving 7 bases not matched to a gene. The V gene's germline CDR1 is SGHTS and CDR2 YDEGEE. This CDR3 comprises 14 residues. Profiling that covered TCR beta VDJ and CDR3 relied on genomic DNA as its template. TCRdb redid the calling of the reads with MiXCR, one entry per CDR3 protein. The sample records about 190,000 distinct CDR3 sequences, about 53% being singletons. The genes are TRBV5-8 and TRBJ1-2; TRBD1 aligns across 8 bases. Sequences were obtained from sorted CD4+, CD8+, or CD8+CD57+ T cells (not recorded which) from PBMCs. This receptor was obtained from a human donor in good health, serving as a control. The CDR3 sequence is CASSLGQGQTGYTF. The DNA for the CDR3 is TGTGCCAGCAGCTTAGGACAGGGACAGACTGGCTACACCTTC.